These 24 T cell receptor beta chains were sequenced from one sample in a study of cytomegalovirus exposure and HLA in healthy donors. This PCR relied on a set of 60 Vbeta primers and 13 Jbeta primers. Profiling relied on immunoSEQ multiplex PCR, and the TCRdb table lists in-frame clones only, not all of them. Here the sample spans nearly 300,000 clones, about nine tenths being singletons. The specimen was PBMCs. All receptors come from a man between 40 and 49 years old in good health and CMV-seropositive.

V is TRBV19 and J is TRBJ2-3, with D possibly TRBD1 on 5 matching bases. CDR1 is LNHDA, CDR2 SQIVND, per germline (reference sequence). The ends were cut back, 9 bases at V and 1 base at J, with 11 bases in the middle. The CDR3 extends over 13 amino acids. The CDR3 loop is CASLGQGTDTQYF. CDR3 DNA: TGTGCCAGCCTGGGGCAGGGCACAGATACGCAGTATTTT.

This clone occurred once. J is TRBJ2-3 and V is TRBV5-4; 11 bases agree with TRBD2. The CDR3 covers 16 residues. Germline loops: CDR1 SGHNT, CDR2 YYREEE (reference sequence). The ends lost 0 bases at V and 7 bases at J; junction bases unmatched: 7. The CDR3 nucleotides are TGTGCCAGCAGCTTGGCCGCTAGCGGGAGGTTATATACGCAGTATTTT. The encoded protein is CASSLAASGRLYTQYF.

This sequence joins TRBV7-8 and TRBJ1-1; TRBD1 might be the D (5 bases). The CDR3 has 15 residues. Trimming removed 5 bases at V and 1 base at J, with 14 bases between. Germline lookup yields CDR1 SGHVS and CDR2 FQNEAQ. The CDR3 DNA sequence: TGTGCCAGCAGCCCGCAGCCCAGGGAGAACACTGAAGCTTTCTTT. Amino acids: CASSPQPRENTEAFF.

The V gene is TRBV28, the J gene TRBJ2-7; D might be TRBD2 (6 bases). Germline CDR1 MDHEN, CDR2 SYDVKM. The CDR3 extends over 15 amino acids. V lost 7 bases, J lost 4 bases, and 20 bases lay in between. CDR3 coding DNA: TGTGCCAGCATTAGTAAGGGGACTCCCCCATACGAGCAGTACTTC. Its translation: CASISKGTPPYEQYF.

The chain uses TRBV6-4 and TRBJ1-1; D is ambiguous. Trimming stripped 5 bases from V and 1 base from J, with 8 bases between. The CDR3 runs to 13 residues. The germline V gene encodes CDR1 MRHNA and CDR2 SNTAGT. CDR3 DNA: TGTGCCAGCAGTATCGGGAGGAACACTGAAGCTTTCTTT. It encodes CASSIGRNTEAFF.

The chain combines TRBV6-5 with TRBJ2-7, with TRBD1 matching 9 bases. Per the germline V gene, CDR1 is MNHEY and CDR2 is SVGAGI. Germline trimming cut 6 bases from V and 1 base from J; bases unmatched to any gene: 7. This CDR3 comprises 15 residues. Here the CDR3 reads CASSLVGTGSYEQYF. The CDR3 DNA sequence: TGTGCCAGCAGCCTCGTCGGGACAGGGTCCTACGAGCAGTACTTC.

Written as DNA, the CDR3 is TGCGCCAGCAGTCAACCACTGACAGGGTTTAGGACAGATACGCAGTATTTT. It encodes CASSQPLTGFRTDTQYF. This chain links TRBV23-1 with TRBJ2-3; 7 bases are shared with TRBD1. TRBV23-1 is placed among ORFs of uncertain function. The junction had 11 bases not matched to a gene; V was cut back by 2 bases and J by 3 bases. The CDR3 has 17 residues.

A few counts support this clone. This chain joins TRBV7-6 and TRBJ1-2; the match to TRBD1 covers 7 bases. The J segment lost 7 bases and the V segment lost 1 base, leaving 9 bases of the junction unmatched. The CDR3 totals 15 residues. The V gene's germline CDR1 is SGHVS and CDR2 FNYEAQ. Written as DNA, the CDR3 is TGTGCCAGCAGCTTAGTGGCAGGAGGGGGCCTTGGCTACACCTTC. It translates to CASSLVAGGGLGYTF.

The CDR3 reads CASSVNSEVYGYTF. In nucleotides, the CDR3 is TGTGCCAGCAGTGTGAACTCAGAGGTCTATGGCTACACCTTC. The V call is TRBV2, the J call TRBJ1-2; D gene unclear. The CDR3 is made up of 14 amino acids. Trimming took off 4 bases at V and 4 bases at J, with 13 bases between the two ends. CDR1 is SNHLY and CDR2 is FYNNEI in the germline V gene.

The V gene is TRBV19, the J gene TRBJ2-1, with D unclear. Trimming removed 5 bases at V and 5 bases at J, with 7 bases between. The length of the CDR3 is 12 residues. Germline V lookup: CDR1 LNHDA, CDR2 SQIVND (reference sequence). DNA for the CDR3: TGTGCCAGTAGTTATGGCCACAATGAGCAGTTCTTC. It translates to CASSYGHNEQFF. Looking up the rest from reference TRBV19 and TRBJ2-1 gives the full variable domain: DGGITQSPKYLFRKEGQNVTLSCEQNLNHDAMYWYRQDPGQGLRLIYYSQIVNDFQKGDIAEGYSVSREKKESFPLTVTSAQKNPTAFYLCASSYGHNEQFFGPGTRLTVL.

V gene TRBV29-1 combines with J gene TRBJ2-7; the D gene is possibly TRBD1 (6 bases). The V gene's germline CDR1 is SQVTM and CDR2 ANQGSEA. Trimming removed 2 bases from V and 4 bases from J, with 12 bases in between. The CDR3 sequence is 13 residues long. Written as DNA, the CDR3 is TGCAGCGTTGAACAGGACAGCTCATACGAGCAGTACTTC. It specifies CSVEQDSSYEQYF.

The V and J genes are TRBV6-5 and TRBJ2-1; 8 nucleotides match TRBD1. The CDR3 consists of 16 residues. Trimming removed 5 bases from V and 0 bases from J; junction bases left unmatched: 6. The germline V gene has CDR1 MNHEY and CDR2 SVGAGI. CDR3 sequence (DNA): TGTGCCAGCAGTAACTTCGACAGGGGCTCCTACAATGAGCAGTTCTTC. Translated: CASSNFDRGSYNEQFF.

The table lists this clone with a few counts. The rearrangement links TRBV6-5 to TRBJ1-5; D uncertain. V lost 6 bases and J lost 7, with 13 bases in between. The CDR3 has 13 residues. Germline V gene sequence: CDR1 MNHEY, CDR2 SVGAGI. The CDR3 reads CASSRSTGQPQHF. The CDR3 DNA is TGTGCCAGCAGCCGTTCCACCGGGCAGCCCCAGCATTTT.

The chain employs TRBV28 and TRBJ2-2, with a possible D match to TRBD2 (5 bases). CDR1 MDHEN and CDR2 SYDVKM come from the germline V gene. V was pared by 3 bases and J by 0 bases, with 8 bases between. The CDR3 spans 15 residues. CDR3 coding DNA: TGTGCCAGCAGTTTTGGAGGTCCGAACACCGGGGAGCTGTTTTTT. It translates to CASSFGGPNTGELFF.

This clone was seen a few times. The same CDR3 arises from other DNA sequences in this sample as well. The rearrangement links TRBV6-4 to TRBJ1-1; D gene uncertain. The CDR3 runs to 13 residues. Trimming left V 2 bases short and J 1 base short, with 5 bases between. The V gene's germline CDR1 is MRHNA and CDR2 SNTAGT. The CDR3 reads CASSDGGNTEAFF. CDR3 DNA: TGTGCCAGCAGTGACGGCGGGAACACTGAAGCTTTCTTT.

This rearrangement joins TRBV9 to TRBJ2-3; 7 nucleotides align to TRBD2. CDR1 SGDLS and CDR2 YYNGEE come from the germline V gene. Trimming at V came to 4 bases and at J to 0 bases, leaving 8 bases not matched to a gene. This CDR3 has 16 amino acids. The CDR3 here is CASSPRLAHSTDTQYF. The CDR3 nucleotides read TGTGCCAGCAGCCCCCGACTAGCACACAGCACAGATACGCAGTATTTT.

CDR3 sequence (DNA): TGTGCCAGCAGCTTAGCGTCAGGGTTGGATCAGCCCCAGCATTTT. It encodes CASSLASGLDQPQHF. The chain recombines TRBV7-6 with TRBJ1-5; D possibly corresponds to TRBD1 (5 bases). The V and J ends lost 0 bases and 5 bases respectively, with 11 bases between them. Germline V gene lookup returns CDR1 SGHVS and CDR2 FNYEAQ. The length of the CDR3 is 15 residues.

The chain is built from TRBV12-5 and TRBJ2-1; the match to TRBD1 covers 9 bases. The CDR3 contains 18 residues. Germline trimming cut 2 bases from V and 3 bases from J; bases unmatched to any gene: 11. Germline V gives CDR1 LGHNT, CDR2 FRNRAP. The CDR3 region is CASGLPPPGTGNYNEQFF. CDR3 nucleotides: TGTGCTAGTGGTTTGCCCCCCCCCGGGACAGGGAACTACAATGAGCAGTTCTTC.

This chain connects TRBV19 to TRBJ1-1, with D uncertain. V was trimmed by 8 bases and J by 2 bases, leaving 3 bases between them. There are 10 residues in the CDR3. From germline, CDR1 is LNHDA and CDR2 SQIVND (reference sequence). The CDR3 coding sequence is TGTGCCAGTTTAAACACTGAAGCTTTCTTT. Its protein product is CASLNTEAFF.

This clone was seen once. V gene TRBV15 combines with J gene TRBJ1-2, with D perhaps matching TRBD1 (5 bases). V lost 0 bases, J lost 8 bases, and 16 bases lay in between. This CDR3 is built from 15 residues. CDR1 and CDR2 from the germline V gene are LNHNV and YYDKDF (reference sequence). The CDR3 is CATSRDLGAGIGYTF. DNA for the CDR3: TGTGCCACCAGCAGAGATCTTGGGGCTGGAATAGGCTACACCTTC.

V usage is TRBV2 and J usage is TRBJ1-3, with 7 bases fitting TRBD1. This CDR3 spans 15 amino acids. Germline V gene sequence: CDR1 SNHLY, CDR2 FYNNEI. V was pared by 7 bases and J by 0 bases, with 6 bases of the junction left unmatched. The CDR3 DNA follows: TGTGCCAGCACCGGACAGGAAGACTCTGGAAACACCATATATTTT. It encodes CASTGQEDSGNTIYF.

This chain connects TRBV4-3 to TRBJ2-1; 11 nucleotides agree with TRBD2. Trimming at V came to 1 base and at J to 7 bases, leaving 9 bases not matched to a gene. Per the germline V gene, CDR1 is LGHNA and CDR2 is YSLEER. CDR3 length: 17 residues. DNA of the CDR3: TGCGCCAGCAGCCAAGGGTACACTAGCGGGAGATATAATGAGCAGTTCTTC. The encoded protein is CASSQGYTSGRYNEQFF.

The rearrangement uses TRBV6-1 and TRBJ2-7; 7 bases match TRBD1. Unmatched junction bases numbered 14, after V lost 8 bases and J lost 7 bases. The CDR3 runs to 14 residues. CDR1 and CDR2 from the germline V gene are MNHNS and SASEGT. The CDR3 loop reads CASPRGTLPMEQYF. CDR3 DNA: TGTGCCAGCCCCAGGGGGACCCTACCGATGGAGCAGTACTTC.

This clone has only one observation. The V and J genes are TRBV9 and TRBJ1-3; D gene ambiguous. V gave up 4 bases and J gave up 1 base, with 9 bases separating them. Germline lookup yields CDR1 SGDLS and CDR2 YYNGEE. The CDR3 length is 14 residues. The CDR3 reads CASSSSGSGNTIYF. The CDR3 coding sequence is TGTGCCAGCAGCTCCTCGGGATCTGGAAACACCATATATTTT.